The source of this T cell receptor (beta chain) is a study of T-cell memory formation after mild COVID-19. In its sample, this clonotype was seen a few times. TCRdb ran MiXCR on the 5' RACE reads and lists one entry per CDR3 protein. The repertoire includes 550,000 to 600,000 distinct CDR3 sequences, around 15% of them detected once, and about 8.6% sits in the top ten. Deletions cut 5 bases from V and 1 base from J, with 9 bases between. The germline V gene has CDR1 SQVTM and CDR2 ANQGSEA. The CDR3 covers 12 residues. The rearrangement links TRBV29-1 to TRBJ2-7; perhaps TRBD1 as D (5 bases). The sequence derives from an adult woman who had mild COVID-19 (a few samples of this study predate the infection). Cell type and time point are not known. Sequencing input: PBMCs or a T cell subset sorted from them (not recorded which). The CDR3 bases are TGCAGCGTTTACACAGGTTCCTACGAGCAGTACTTC. Its protein is CSVYTGSYEQYF.